This T cell receptor (beta chain) originates from a study of shared T cell receptors in the human thymus. Germline CDR1 SEHNR, CDR2 FQNEAQ (reference sequence). This CDR3 contains 14 residues. V lost 5 bases, J lost 6 bases, and 7 bases stayed unmatched. This clone was recorded only once. Produced via immunoSEQ multiplex PCR; TCRdb's table is partial and in-frame only. The table lists about 660,000 clones, 88% of them singletons. These data were likewise used in another study, on human thymus T cells. That report adds: Thymus tissue for the work was resected from patients undergoing corrective heart surgery. Related work showed strongly overlapping thymic repertoires across unrelated individuals.

The sample was thymocytes. The J gene is TRBJ2-7, the V gene TRBV7-9; 10 bases align to TRBD2. The TCR sequence derives from a boy in the first two years of life with a congenital heart defect. The CDR3: CASSQLAGVFEQYF. CDR3 sequence (DNA): TGTGCCAGCAGCCAGCTAGCGGGAGTTTTCGAGCAGTACTTC.